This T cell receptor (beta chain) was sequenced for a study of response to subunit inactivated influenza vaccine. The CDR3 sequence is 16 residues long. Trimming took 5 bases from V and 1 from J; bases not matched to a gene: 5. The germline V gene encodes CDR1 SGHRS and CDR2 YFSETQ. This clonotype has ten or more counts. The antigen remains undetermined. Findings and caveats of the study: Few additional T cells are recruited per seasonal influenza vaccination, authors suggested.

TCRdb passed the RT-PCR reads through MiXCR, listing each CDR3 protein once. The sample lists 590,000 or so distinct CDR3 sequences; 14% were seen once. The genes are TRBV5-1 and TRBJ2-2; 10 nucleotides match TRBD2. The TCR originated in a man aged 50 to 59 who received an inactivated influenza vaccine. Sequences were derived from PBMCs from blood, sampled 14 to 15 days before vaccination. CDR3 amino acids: CASSRLAGRNTGELFF. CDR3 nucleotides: TGCGCCAGCAGTAGACTAGCGGGCAGGAACACCGGGGAGCTGTTTTTT.